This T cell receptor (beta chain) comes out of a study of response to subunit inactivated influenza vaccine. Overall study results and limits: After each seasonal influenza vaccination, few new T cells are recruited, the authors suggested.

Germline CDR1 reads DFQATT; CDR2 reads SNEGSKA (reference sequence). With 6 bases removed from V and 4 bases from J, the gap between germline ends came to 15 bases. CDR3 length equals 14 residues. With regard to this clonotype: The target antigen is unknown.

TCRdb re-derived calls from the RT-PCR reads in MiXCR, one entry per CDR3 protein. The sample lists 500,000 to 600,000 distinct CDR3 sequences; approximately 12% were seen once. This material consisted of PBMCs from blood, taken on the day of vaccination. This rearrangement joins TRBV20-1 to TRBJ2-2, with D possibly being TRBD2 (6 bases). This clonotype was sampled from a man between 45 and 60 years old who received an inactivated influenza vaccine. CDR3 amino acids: CSAPVGGITGELFF. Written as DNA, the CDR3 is TGCAGTGCGCCGGTTGGGGGGATCACCGGGGAGCTGTTTTTT.